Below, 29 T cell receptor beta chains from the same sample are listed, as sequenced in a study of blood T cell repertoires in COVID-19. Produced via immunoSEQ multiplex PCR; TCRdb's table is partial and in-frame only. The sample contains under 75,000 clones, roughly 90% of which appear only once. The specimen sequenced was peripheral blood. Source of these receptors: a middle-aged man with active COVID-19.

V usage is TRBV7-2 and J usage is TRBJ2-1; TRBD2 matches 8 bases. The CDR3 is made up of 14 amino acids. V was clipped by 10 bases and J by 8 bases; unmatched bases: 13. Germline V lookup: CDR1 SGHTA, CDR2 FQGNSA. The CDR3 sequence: CATLTSVGFDEQFF. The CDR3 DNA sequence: TGTGCCACCTTGACTAGCGTGGGTTTCGATGAGCAGTTCTTC.

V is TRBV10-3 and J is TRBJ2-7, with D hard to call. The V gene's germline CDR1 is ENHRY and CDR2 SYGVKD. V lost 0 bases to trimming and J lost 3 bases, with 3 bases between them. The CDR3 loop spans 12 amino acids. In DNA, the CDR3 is TGTGCCATCAGTGAGTCCAGCTACGAGCAGTACTTC. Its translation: CAISESSYEQYF.

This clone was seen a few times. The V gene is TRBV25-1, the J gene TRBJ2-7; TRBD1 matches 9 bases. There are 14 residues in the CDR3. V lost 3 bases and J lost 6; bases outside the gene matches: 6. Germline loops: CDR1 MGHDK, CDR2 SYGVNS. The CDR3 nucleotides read TGTGCCAGCAGTGAGACAGGGGGGATATCCGAGCAGTACTTC. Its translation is CASSETGGISEQYF.

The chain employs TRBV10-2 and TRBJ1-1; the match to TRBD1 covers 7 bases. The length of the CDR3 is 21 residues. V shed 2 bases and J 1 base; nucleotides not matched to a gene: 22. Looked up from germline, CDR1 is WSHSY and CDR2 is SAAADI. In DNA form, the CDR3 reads TGCGCCAGCAGTGAGATGGGACAGATGGGGGGATATAGGGGGAAGAACACTGAAGCTTTCTTT. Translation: CASSEMGQMGGYRGKNTEAFF.

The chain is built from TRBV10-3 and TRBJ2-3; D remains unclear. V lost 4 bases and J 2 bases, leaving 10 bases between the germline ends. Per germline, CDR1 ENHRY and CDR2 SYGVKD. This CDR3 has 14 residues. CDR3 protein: CAISGVVATDTQYF. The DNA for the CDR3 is TGTGCCATCAGTGGCGTAGTAGCCACAGATACGCAGTATTTT.

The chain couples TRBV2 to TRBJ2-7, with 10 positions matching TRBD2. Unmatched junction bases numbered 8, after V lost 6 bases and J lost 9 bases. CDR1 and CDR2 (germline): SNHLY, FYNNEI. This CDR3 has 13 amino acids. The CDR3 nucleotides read TGTGCCAGCAGCGGAGCGGGGGGGTTCGGGCAGTACTTC. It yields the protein CASSGAGGFGQYF.

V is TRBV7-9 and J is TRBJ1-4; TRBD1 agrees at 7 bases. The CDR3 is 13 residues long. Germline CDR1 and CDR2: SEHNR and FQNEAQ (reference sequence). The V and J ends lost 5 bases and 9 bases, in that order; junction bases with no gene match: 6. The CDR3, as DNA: TGTGCCAGCAGCCCCTCGGACAGGCAAAAACTGTTTTTT. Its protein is CASSPSDRQKLFF.

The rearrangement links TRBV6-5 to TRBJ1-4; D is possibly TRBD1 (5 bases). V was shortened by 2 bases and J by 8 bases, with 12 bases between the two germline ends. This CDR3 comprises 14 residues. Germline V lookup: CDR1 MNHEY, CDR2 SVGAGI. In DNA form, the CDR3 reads TGTGCCAGCAGTTACGGAGGGGTGGCGGAAAAACTGTTTTTT. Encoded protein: CASSYGGVAEKLFF.

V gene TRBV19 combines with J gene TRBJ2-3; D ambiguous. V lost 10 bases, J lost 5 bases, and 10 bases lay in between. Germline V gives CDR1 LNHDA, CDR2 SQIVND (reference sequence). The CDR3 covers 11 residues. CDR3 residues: CATRSGDTQYF. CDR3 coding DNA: TGTGCCACGCGTTCTGGAGATACGCAGTATTTT.

Here the CDR3 DNA reads TGTGCCAGCTCACCGACAGGGGGTAAAGAGACCCAGTACTTC. Protein product: CASSPTGGKETQYF. The V and J genes are TRBV18 and TRBJ2-5; TRBD1 aligns across 9 bases. This CDR3 is 14 amino acids long. The ends lost 3 bases at V and 3 bases at J; junction bases unmatched: 2. The germline gives CDR1 KGHSH, CDR2 LQKENI.

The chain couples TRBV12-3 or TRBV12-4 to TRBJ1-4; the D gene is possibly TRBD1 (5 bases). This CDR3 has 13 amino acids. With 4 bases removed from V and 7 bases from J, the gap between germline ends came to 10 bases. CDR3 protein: CASSWGDGEKLFF. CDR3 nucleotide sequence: TGTGCCAGCAGTTGGGGGGATGGTGAAAAACTGTTTTTT.

The CDR3: CASSSPRGFPGELFF. DNA of the CDR3: TGTGCCAGCAGCTCTCCCCGGGGGTTCCCCGGGGAGCTGTTTTTT. The V call is TRBV7-9, the J call TRBJ2-2; tentative D call: TRBD2 (6 bases). CDR3 size: 15 residues. Germline V gene lookup returns CDR1 SEHNR and CDR2 FQNEAQ (reference sequence). V lost 4 bases and J lost 6, with 15 bases in between.

The CDR3: CASSYHGGGRSNEQFF. The CDR3, as DNA: TGTGCCAGCAGTTACCATGGGGGGGGCCGTTCCAATGAGCAGTTCTTC. The genes are TRBV6-5 and TRBJ2-1, with a weak D call TRBD2 (7 bases). V dropped 2 bases and J dropped 6 bases, with 17 bases sitting between them. The CDR3 totals 16 residues. Looked up from germline, CDR1 is MNHEY and CDR2 is SVGAGI.

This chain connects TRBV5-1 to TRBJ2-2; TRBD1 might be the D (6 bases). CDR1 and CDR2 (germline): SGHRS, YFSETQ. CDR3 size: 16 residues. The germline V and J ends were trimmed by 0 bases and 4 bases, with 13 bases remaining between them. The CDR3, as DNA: TGCGCCAGCAGCTTGGAAGGACAGCGATTCACCGGGGAGCTGTTTTTT. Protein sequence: CASSLEGQRFTGELFF.

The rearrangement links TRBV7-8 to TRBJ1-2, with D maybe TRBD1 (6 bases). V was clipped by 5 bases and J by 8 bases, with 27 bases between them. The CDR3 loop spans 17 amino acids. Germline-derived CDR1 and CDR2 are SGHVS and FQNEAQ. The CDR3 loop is CASSPRDTGQVEKGYTF. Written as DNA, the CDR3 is TGTGCCAGCAGCCCCCGGGACACCGGCCAAGTAGAAAAAGGCTACACCTTC.

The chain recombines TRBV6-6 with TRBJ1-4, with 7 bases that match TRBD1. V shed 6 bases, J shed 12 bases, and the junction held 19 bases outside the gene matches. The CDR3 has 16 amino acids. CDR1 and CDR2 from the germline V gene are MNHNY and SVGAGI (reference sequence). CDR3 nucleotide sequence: TGTGCCAGCAGAGACGACCGTAGGGGGCGAATTGGGGAACTGTTTTTT. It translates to CASRDDRRGRIGELFF.

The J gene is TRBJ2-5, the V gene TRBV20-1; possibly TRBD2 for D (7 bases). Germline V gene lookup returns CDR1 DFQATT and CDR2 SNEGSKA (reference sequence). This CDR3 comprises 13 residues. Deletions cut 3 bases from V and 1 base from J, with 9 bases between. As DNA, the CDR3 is TGCAGTGCTAGTCGGGGGGCCCAAGAGACCCAGTACTTC. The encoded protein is CSASRGAQETQYF.

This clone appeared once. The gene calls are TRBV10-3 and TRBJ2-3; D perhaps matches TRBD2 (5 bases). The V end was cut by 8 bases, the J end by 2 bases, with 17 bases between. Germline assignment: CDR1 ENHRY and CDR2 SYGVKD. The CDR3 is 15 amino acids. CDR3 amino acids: CAIAAAGADTDTQYF. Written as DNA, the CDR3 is TGTGCCATCGCGGCGGCGGGTGCGGACACAGATACGCAGTATTTT.

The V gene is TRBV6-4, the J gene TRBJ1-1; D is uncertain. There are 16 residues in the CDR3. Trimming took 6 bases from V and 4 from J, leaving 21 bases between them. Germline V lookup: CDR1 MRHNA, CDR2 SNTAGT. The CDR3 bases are TGTGCCAGCAGGTATAGCATATATCGTCTGGGCACTGAAGCTTTCTTT. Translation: CASRYSIYRLGTEAFF.

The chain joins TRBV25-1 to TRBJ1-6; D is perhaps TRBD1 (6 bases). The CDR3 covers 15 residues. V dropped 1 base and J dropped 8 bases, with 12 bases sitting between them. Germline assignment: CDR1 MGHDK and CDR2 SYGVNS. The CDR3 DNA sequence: TGTGCCAGCAGTGAATTAACAGGGTCAGATTCACCCCTCCACTTT. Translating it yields CASSELTGSDSPLHF.

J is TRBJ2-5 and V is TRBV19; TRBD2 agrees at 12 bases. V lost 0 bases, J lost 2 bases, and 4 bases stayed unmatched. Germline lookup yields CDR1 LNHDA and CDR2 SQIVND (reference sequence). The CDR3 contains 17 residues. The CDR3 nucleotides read TGTGCCAGTAGTATAGATCGGCTAGCGGGGGGGCAAGAGACCCAGTACTTC. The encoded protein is CASSIDRLAGGQETQYF.

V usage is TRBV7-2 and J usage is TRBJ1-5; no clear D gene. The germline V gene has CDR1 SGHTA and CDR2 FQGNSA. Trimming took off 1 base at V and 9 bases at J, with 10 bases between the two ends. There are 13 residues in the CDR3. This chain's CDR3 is CASSLDGTWPQHF. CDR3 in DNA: TGTGCCAGCAGCTTAGACGGTACTTGGCCCCAGCATTTT.

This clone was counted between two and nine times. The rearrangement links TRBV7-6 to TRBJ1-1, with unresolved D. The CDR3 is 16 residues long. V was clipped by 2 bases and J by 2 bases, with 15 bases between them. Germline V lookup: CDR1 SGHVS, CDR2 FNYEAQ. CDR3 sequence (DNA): TGTGCCAGCAGCTTATCAAACTTGAGGTTTAACACTGAAGCTTTCTTT. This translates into CASSLSNLRFNTEAFF.

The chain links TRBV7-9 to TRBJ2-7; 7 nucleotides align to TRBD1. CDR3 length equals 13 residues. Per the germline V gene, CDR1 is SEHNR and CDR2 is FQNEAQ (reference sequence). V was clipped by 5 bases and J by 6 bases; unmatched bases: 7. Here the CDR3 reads CASSNRQGGEQYF. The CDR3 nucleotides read TGTGCCAGCAGCAACCGACAGGGTGGCGAGCAGTACTTC. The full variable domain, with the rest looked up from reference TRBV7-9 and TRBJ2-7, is DTGVSQNPRHKITKRGQNVTFRCDPISEHNRLYWYRQTLGQGPEFLTYFQNEAQLEKSRLLSDRFSAERPKGSFSTLEIQRTEQGDSAMYLCASSNRQGGEQYFGPGTRLTVT.

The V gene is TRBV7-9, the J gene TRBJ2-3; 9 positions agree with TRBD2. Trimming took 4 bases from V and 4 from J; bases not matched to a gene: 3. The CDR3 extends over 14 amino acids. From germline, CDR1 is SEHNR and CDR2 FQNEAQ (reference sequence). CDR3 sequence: CASSSGTSPDTQYF. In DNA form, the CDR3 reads TGTGCCAGCAGCTCCGGGACTAGCCCAGATACGCAGTATTTT.

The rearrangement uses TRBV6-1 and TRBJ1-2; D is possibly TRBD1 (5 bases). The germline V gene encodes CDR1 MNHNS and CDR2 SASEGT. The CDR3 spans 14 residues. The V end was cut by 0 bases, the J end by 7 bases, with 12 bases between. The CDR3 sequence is CASSEALPRAGYTF. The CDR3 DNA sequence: TGTGCCAGCAGTGAAGCGCTTCCCAGGGCTGGCTACACCTTC.

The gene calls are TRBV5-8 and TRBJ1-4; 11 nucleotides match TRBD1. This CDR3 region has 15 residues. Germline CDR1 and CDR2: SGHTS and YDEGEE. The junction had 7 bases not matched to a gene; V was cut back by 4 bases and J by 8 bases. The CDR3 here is CASSHRDRGVEKLFF. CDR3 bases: TGTGCCAGCAGCCACCGGGACAGGGGGGTAGAAAAACTGTTTTTT.

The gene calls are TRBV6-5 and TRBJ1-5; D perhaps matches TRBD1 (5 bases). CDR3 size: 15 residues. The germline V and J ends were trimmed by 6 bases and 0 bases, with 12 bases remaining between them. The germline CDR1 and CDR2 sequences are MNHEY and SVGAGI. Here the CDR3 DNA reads TGTGCCAGCAGGGCGACAGTAAATAGCAATCAGCCCCAGCATTTT. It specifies CASRATVNSNQPQHF.

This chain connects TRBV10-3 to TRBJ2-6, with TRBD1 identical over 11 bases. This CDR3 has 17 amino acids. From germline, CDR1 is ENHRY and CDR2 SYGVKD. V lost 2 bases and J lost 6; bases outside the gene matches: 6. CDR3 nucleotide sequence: TGTGCCATCAGTGAGCGGGACAGGGGGTCCGAGGCCAACGTCCTGACTTTC. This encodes CAISERDRGSEANVLTF.